These 26 T cell receptor beta chains were all obtained from the same sample, sequenced in a study of T cell changes during pregnancy in multiple sclerosis. Assay: immunoSEQ multiplex PCR; the TCRdb copy retains only in-frame clones and omits some. The sample has about 13,000 clones, 88% seen once. The sequenced sample was CD8+ T cells from peripheral blood mononuclear cells, obtained in the first trimester of pregnancy. The source is a female donor with multiple sclerosis, enrolled in a pregnancy study.

This chain links TRBV27 with TRBJ2-2, with D maybe TRBD1 (5 bases). This CDR3 spans 13 amino acids. Trimming removed 11 bases at V and 1 base at J, with 11 bases between. The germline gives CDR1 MNHEY, CDR2 SMNVEV (reference sequence). Here the CDR3 reads CASGRENTGELFF. As DNA, the CDR3 is TGTGCCTCGGGCAGGGAGAACACCGGGGAGCTGTTTTTT.

This clone appeared a few times. The chain employs TRBV7-9 and TRBJ1-4; D is possibly TRBD1 (6 bases). V was clipped by 5 bases and J by 6 bases, with 16 bases between them. Germline V CDR1 and CDR2: SEHNR, FQNEAQ (reference sequence). The CDR3 has 15 residues. The CDR3 region has the DNA TGTGCCAGCAGCCGACGGACAGTCCGACATGAAAAACTGTTTTTT. This translates into CASSRRTVRHEKLFF.

The chain links TRBV28 to TRBJ1-5; no firm D call. This CDR3 has 15 residues. CDR1 and CDR2 (germline): MDHEN, SYDVKM. V lost 3 bases and J lost 0, with 9 bases in between. The CDR3 DNA sequence: TGTGCCAGCAGTTTCGGCGGGTATAGCAATCAGCCCCAGCATTTT. Amino acids: CASSFGGYSNQPQHF.

This clone was counted a few times. This sequence joins TRBV6-4 and TRBJ2-3; 11 bases fit TRBD2. CDR3 length: 16 residues. Trimming removed 0 bases from V and 3 bases from J; junction bases left unmatched: 2. Germline CDR1 and CDR2: MRHNA and SNTAGT. The CDR3 bases are TGTGCCAGCAGTGACTCATTAGCGGGGGGGACAGATACGCAGTATTTT. Protein: CASSDSLAGGTDTQYF.

This chain joins TRBV6-4 and TRBJ1-1; unclear D gene. Trimming stripped 6 bases from V and 1 base from J, with 9 bases between. Germline values: CDR1 MRHNA, CDR2 SNTAGT. There are 13 residues in the CDR3. The CDR3 here is CASSKEENTEAFF. In DNA form, the CDR3 reads TGTGCCAGCAGCAAGGAGGAGAACACTGAAGCTTTCTTT.

This rearrangement joins TRBV29-1 to TRBJ1-1; D not certain. CDR3 length equals 10 residues. V dropped 4 bases and J dropped 7 bases, with 7 bases sitting between them. Per the germline V gene, CDR1 is SQVTM and CDR2 is ANQGSEA. Written as DNA, the CDR3 is TGCAGCGTTGCGGGTCGTGAAGCTTTCTTT. This translates into CSVAGREAFF.

The chain combines TRBV5-1 with TRBJ2-7, with D maybe TRBD2 (7 bases). CDR3 length: 16 residues. Trimming removed 3 bases at V and 7 bases at J, with 23 bases between. CDR1 and CDR2 (germline): SGHRS, YFSETQ. The CDR3 DNA is TGCGCCAGCAGCTCTCTACTTAGGAGGGGGGGTGTGGAGCAGTACTTC. Translated: CASSSLLRRGGVEQYF.

V and J are TRBV7-9 and TRBJ1-1; 10 bases align to TRBD1. CDR3 size: 16 residues. The junction had 7 bases not matched to a gene; V was cut back by 1 base and J by 5 bases. The germline gives CDR1 SEHNR, CDR2 FQNEAQ (reference sequence). CDR3 protein: CASSLGRDRGRTEAFF. The CDR3 DNA follows: TGTGCCAGCAGCTTAGGTCGGGACAGGGGTAGGACTGAAGCTTTCTTT. Full variable domain (rest looked up from reference TRBV7-9 and TRBJ1-1): DTGVSQNPRHKITKRGQNVTFRCDPISEHNRLYWYRQTLGQGPEFLTYFQNEAQLEKSRLLSDRFSAERPKGSFSTLEIQRTEQGDSAMYLCASSLGRDRGRTEAFFGQGTRLTVV.

CDR3 in amino acids: CASSGWGQQGTEAFF. The CDR3 DNA is TGTGCCAGCAGTGGGTGGGGGCAGCAGGGTACTGAAGCTTTCTTT. This rearrangement joins TRBV2 to TRBJ1-1; TRBD1 might be the D (6 bases). The ends were cut back, 4 bases at V and 5 bases at J, with 17 bases in the middle. This CDR3 has 15 amino acids. Germline V gene sequence: CDR1 SNHLY, CDR2 FYNNEI.

V and J are TRBV30 and TRBJ1-1; no reliable D call. CDR1 is GTSNPN and CDR2 is SVGIG in the germline V gene (reference sequence). CDR3 size: 13 residues. The ends were cut back, 3 bases at V and 3 bases at J, with 11 bases in the middle. Written as DNA, the CDR3 is TGTGCCTGGAGGCTACAGTTGCACACTGAAGCTTTCTTT. It encodes CAWRLQLHTEAFF.

The V gene is TRBV28, the J gene TRBJ1-1, with D hard to call. V lost 2 bases, J lost 1 base, and 8 bases lay in between. The CDR3 loop spans 14 amino acids. The germline CDR1 and CDR2 sequences are MDHEN and SYDVKM. The CDR3 nucleotides are TGTGCCAGCAGTTTAAGAGGGCAGAACACTGAAGCTTTCTTT. It encodes CASSLRGQNTEAFF.

V usage is TRBV7-9 and J usage is TRBJ1-1; 7 bases line up with TRBD1. The V and J ends lost 6 bases and 5 bases, in that order; junction bases with no gene match: 21. The length of the CDR3 is 18 residues. The V gene's germline CDR1 is SEHNR and CDR2 FQNEAQ (reference sequence). CDR3 DNA sequence: TGTGCCAGCAGGCGTAGTATGTCAGGGGGTCTTGGGTGGACTGAAGCTTTCTTT. It specifies CASRRSMSGGLGWTEAFF.

This clone was seen once. The chain links TRBV12-5 to TRBJ1-1; a weak D match, TRBD1 (6 bases). The V gene's germline CDR1 is LGHNT and CDR2 FRNRAP. The length of the CDR3 is 18 residues. The V gene lost 3 bases and the J gene lost 1 base, with 21 bases spanning the gap. CDR3 loop: CASGFPQSPQGRNTEAFF. CDR3 nucleotide sequence: TGTGCTAGTGGTTTTCCTCAATCCCCACAGGGAAGGAACACTGAAGCTTTCTTT.

The rearrangement joins TRBV7-2 to TRBJ2-1; the D gene is possibly TRBD2 (6 bases). V was trimmed by 5 bases and J by 8 bases, leaving 19 bases between them. Germline V gene lookup returns CDR1 SGHTA and CDR2 FQGNSA. The CDR3 length is 15 residues. DNA of the CDR3: TGTGCCAGCAGCAAATGGCCTGGCGGGGTGGATGAGCAGTTCTTC. Translation: CASSKWPGGVDEQFF.

CDR3 sequence: CASRKPLEANYGYTF. CDR3 nucleotides: TGTGCCAGCAGGAAACCCTTAGAGGCTAACTATGGCTACACCTTC. The chain recombines TRBV6-1 with TRBJ1-2; unclear D gene. V was cut by 6 bases and J by 0 bases, with 14 bases left in between. From germline, CDR1 is MNHNS and CDR2 SASEGT. CDR3 length: 15 residues.

J is TRBJ1-5 and V is TRBV4-3; a weak D match, TRBD1 (5 bases). Germline V CDR1 and CDR2: LGHNA, YSLEER. CDR3 length: 16 residues. V shed 0 bases and J shed 1 base, with 10 bases lying between them. CDR3 amino acids: CASSQEVGLSNQPQHF. The CDR3 DNA follows: TGCGCCAGCAGCCAAGAAGTGGGGCTGAGCAATCAGCCCCAGCATTTT.

This clone appeared a few times. The rearrangement links TRBV19 to TRBJ2-2; 7 nucleotides agree with TRBD1. J lost 4 bases, V lost 5 bases, and 4 bases had no gene match. The CDR3 is made up of 14 amino acids. Per germline, CDR1 LNHDA and CDR2 SQIVND (reference sequence). The CDR3 DNA sequence: TGTGCCAGTAGTTCCGGGACAGCCACCGGGGAGCTGTTTTTT. It translates to CASSSGTATGELFF.

The J gene is TRBJ2-3, the V gene TRBV12-5; maybe TRBD1 (6 bases). Germline lookup yields CDR1 LGHNT and CDR2 FRNRAP. The CDR3 is 15 amino acids. Between the trimmed V and J ends, which lost 5 bases and 1 base, there was a span of 13 bases. The CDR3 reads CASGLAEGGTDTQYF. DNA of the CDR3: TGTGCTAGTGGTCTAGCAGAGGGGGGCACAGATACGCAGTATTTT.

The chain is built from TRBV6-4 and TRBJ1-2, with 9 bases aligning to TRBD1. The CDR3 loop spans 13 amino acids. The V gene's germline CDR1 is MRHNA and CDR2 SNTAGT. V dropped 0 bases and J dropped 8; count of bases not matched to a gene: 1. The CDR3 here is CASSDSDRGGYTF. Written as DNA, the CDR3 is TGTGCCAGCAGTGACTCGGACAGGGGAGGCTACACCTTC.

The J gene is TRBJ1-5, the V gene TRBV6-6; D gene uncertain. Trimming removed 0 bases from V and 4 bases from J, with 4 bases in between. The germline V gene has CDR1 MNHNY and CDR2 SVGAGI (reference sequence). The CDR3 has 13 residues. DNA of the CDR3: TGTGCCAGCAGTTACTCCCAGAATCAGCCCCAGCATTTT. It specifies CASSYSQNQPQHF.

This chain joins TRBV4-1 and TRBJ2-1, with 7 bases matching TRBD1. Germline CDR1 and CDR2: MGHRA and YSYEKL. The CDR3 loop spans 15 amino acids. Trimming cost V 1 base and J 6 bases; bases outside gene matches: 6. The CDR3 is CASSQVGAGGNEQFF. CDR3 nucleotide sequence: TGCGCCAGCAGCCAAGTCGGGGCAGGGGGCAATGAGCAGTTCTTC.

This chain uses TRBV30 with TRBJ1-1; TRBD1 is a possible D gene (6 bases). This CDR3 has 12 amino acids. Germline values: CDR1 GTSNPN, CDR2 SVGIG (reference sequence). Deletions cut 4 bases from V and 8 bases from J, with 14 bases between. CDR3 in DNA: TGTGCCTGGAATGTGGGGGGGCCCGAAGCTTTCTTT. It is translated as CAWNVGGPEAFF.

V and J are TRBV15 and TRBJ2-1, with D possibly being TRBD1 (5 bases). V dropped 4 bases and J dropped 3 bases, with 7 bases sitting between them. This CDR3 comprises 13 residues. Germline CDR1 and CDR2: LNHNV and YYDKDF (reference sequence). The CDR3: CATSMDNYNEQFF. Written as DNA, the CDR3 is TGTGCCACCAGCATGGACAACTACAATGAGCAGTTCTTC.

The rearrangement joins TRBV29-1 to TRBJ2-2, with 9 positions matching TRBD1. Losses at the gene ends were 1 base for V and 2 bases for J; bases not matched to a gene: 8. Germline-derived CDR1 and CDR2 are SQVTM and ANQGSEA. This CDR3 comprises 17 residues. The CDR3 region is CSVEAFRTGVNTGELFF. The CDR3 nucleotides read TGCAGCGTTGAAGCCTTCCGGACAGGGGTAAACACCGGGGAGCTGTTTTTT.

The chain couples TRBV6-1 to TRBJ1-1; 9 positions agree with TRBD1. CDR3 size: 16 residues. V lost 2 bases to trimming and J lost 1 base; unmatched junction nucleotides: 5. The germline V gene encodes CDR1 MNHNS and CDR2 SASEGT. The CDR3 is CASSESVTGGNTEAFF. The CDR3 region has the DNA TGTGCCAGCAGTGAAAGTGTGACAGGGGGGAACACTGAAGCTTTCTTT.

The V gene is TRBV25-1, the J gene TRBJ2-2; unclear D gene. The V end lost 2 bases, the J end lost 8 bases, and 12 bases lay between the germline ends. The CDR3 is 14 amino acids. Germline V lookup: CDR1 MGHDK, CDR2 SYGVNS. The CDR3, as DNA: TGTGCCAGCAGTGAAGGTGACATTTCTGGGGAGCTGTTTTTT. Its translation: CASSEGDISGELFF.